This section outlines one TCR beta chain sequence together with its context. This clonotype was recorded many times. There is no known antigen for this receptor. Base qualities are missing; no much larger clone stands one base away. The data were obtained in a study of read filtering for tumor transcriptome and immune sequencing (dated by TCRdb to about 2020). Describing the broader study: Of the patients in the cohort, 16 to 20 were male and around 14 were female, and their mean age was approximately 66 years, with a range of about 40 to 85. By revised international staging, roughly 8 patients were R-ISS I, 16 were R-ISS II and about seven were R-ISS III. Using the same bone marrow samples, the study compared TCR repertoires obtained by targeted immune repertoire sequencing with those obtained by bulk whole-transcriptome sequencing. After DNase treatment, whole-transcriptome libraries were prepared with the TruSeq RNA Access Library Prep Kit. One main goal was a read-filtering strategy for immune repertoire data, in particular deciding whether clonotypes backed by only one read should be removed. Per sample, about 3.5 to 11 million TCR-region mapped reads were obtained with IR-seq, compared with only roughly 75 to 1,400 with RNA-seq. Here is what the overall study found, with its caveats: Rather than purified T cells, the sorted CD138-negative fraction was a mixed bone marrow immune population. The correlation between IR-seq and RNA-seq shared clonotype proportions rose when single-read clonotypes were removed. Single-read clonotypes made up around 80% of clonotypes but only about 4% of total reads in IR-seq, compared with more than 65% of clonotypes and 44.6% of reads in RNA-seq. IR-seq captured clonotypes at much higher depth and more reliably than RNA-seq, and smaller IR-seq throughput sufficed to identify most shared clonotypes.

Bone marrow was sampled from every patient at the time of active disease. Ficoll-Hypaque density gradient centrifugation was used to isolate the bone marrow mononuclear cells. CD138-negative cells were obtained by negative selection after labeling with CD138 magnetic microbeads on a MACS separator, removing myeloma plasma cells. The purity of the isolated cells was checked by flow cytometry with CD138 antibodies on an Attune NxT. Total RNA was extracted using TRIzol reagent and was quantified on a NanoDrop spectrophotometer. For each patient, the CD138-negative bone marrow sample underwent paired RNA-seq and IR-seq. TCR libraries were built from about 370 ng RNA with the Immunoverse kit, using molecular barcoded adaptors covering alpha/delta and beta/gamma chains. TCR library preparation used the same RNA that was used for transcriptome sequencing. TCR libraries were sequenced on an Illumina HiSeq 4000 with 2 x 150 cycles. The paper's data handling went like this. Using MiXCR, which included quality filtering and error correction, TCR reads were aligned to human V, D, J and C references and then assembled into CDR3 clonotypes. Clonotype counts and gene usage diversity were analyzed with the tcR package in R. For inspection of raw mapping reads, RNA-seq reads were mapped by STAR aligner version 2.5.3a onto GRCh37 of the human genome. To test the effect of sequencing depth on detected clonotypes, IR-seq fastq files were randomly downsampled using Seqtk 1.3. TCRdb passed the public sequencing reads through fastp at Q25 and MiXCR, retaining productive beta sequences. Every entry covers one CDR3 protein and lists the most common genes and DNA from its rows. The V and J calls reflect TCRdb's pipeline rather than the authors' work. In all, the sample holds under 150,000 distinct CDR3 sequences, and roughly 13% of those were seen once. 7.5% to 9.5% of the sample lies in the top ten.

Its CDR3 holds 12 amino acids, cysteine through phenylalanine. Solely the CDR3 DNA is kept, with 36 bases framed from the first base. The CDR1 and CDR2 encoded by the germline V gene are SQVTM and ANQGSEA. V is trimmed back by 4 bases and J by 5 bases, and the junction contains 3 bases that no gene match accounts for. The chain is encoded by TRBV29-1 joined to TRBJ1-1, with 8 junctional bases fitting TRBD1. Sequenced material: a population of CD138-negative cells sorted from bone marrow. The sample's cell subset or site label is to be understood as: bone marrow mononuclear cells depleted of CD138+ plasma/myeloma cells by negative magnetic selection. This sequence originates from a donor at least 40 years old with multiple myeloma. The bases read TGCAGCGTTGCCAGGGGGCAGACTGAAGCTTTCTTT. This gives the protein CSVARGQTEAFF.